This is a list of T cell receptor beta chains from one sample in a study of T cell repertoires in ileal Crohn's disease. TCRdb's table, derived via immunoSEQ multiplex PCR, lists solely in-frame clones and lacks some. The table records about 14,000 clones, roughly 80% of them present only once. The sample comprised ileal tissue. The receptors come from an adult with Crohn's disease. Both conserved end residues are part of each CDR3. D genes are given only for firm matches. Only some rows state a clone size, as once, few, many or a class for expanded clones.

NA | TRBJ2-1 | NA | 17 | TRBV6-1 | TGTGCCAGCAGTGAAGAAGGGAGTGGCGGGAAGAACAATGAGCAGTTCTTC | CASSEEGSGGKNNEQFF
once | TRBJ2-2 | NA | 16 | TRBV11-3 | TGTGCCAGCAGCTTAGTAGGGGGATTGAACACCGGGGAGCTGTTTTTT | CASSLVGGLNTGELFF
NA | TRBJ2-3 | TRBD2 | 15 | TRBV19 | TGTGCCAGTAGCCGGACTAGCGGGAGGATAGATACGCAGTATTTT | CASSRTSGRIDTQYF
NA | TRBJ2-7 | TRBD2 | 14 | TRBV30 | TGTGCCTGGACTCGGGGCGGGGGGTCCTACGAGCAGTACTTC | CAWTRGGGSYEQYF
NA | TRBJ2-5 | TRBD1 | 12 | TRBV2 | TGTGCCAGCAAAGACAGGGAAGAGACCCAGTACTTC | CASKDREETQYF
NA | TRBJ1-5 | NA | 15 | TRBV6-5 | TGTGCCAGCAGCCCCCAAGGGAGAAGCAATCAGCCCCAGCATTTT | CASSPQGRSNQPQHF
NA | TRBJ2-5 | TRBD1 | 13 | TRBV2 | TGTGCCAGCGATGTACAGGGGAGCGAGACCCAGTACTTC | CASDVQGSETQYF
NA | TRBJ2-1 | TRBD2 | 19 | TRBV9 | TGTGCCAGCAGCCCAAAGACTAGCGGGGGTCCCAGCTCCTACAATGAGCAGTTCTTC | CASSPKTSGGPSSYNEQFF
NA | TRBJ2-1 | TRBD1 | 16 | TRBV11-2 | TGTGCCAGCAGCTTATTGTCACAGGGGCCGACAAATGAGCAGTTCTTC | CASSLLSQGPTNEQFF
NA | TRBJ2-3 | TRBD2 | 15 | TRBV30 | TGTGCCTGGGTCCGCGGCGGGGGTCGCACAGATACGCAGTATTTT | CAWVRGGGRTDTQYF
NA | TRBJ2-1 | TRBD2 | 13 | TRBV30 | TGTGCCTGGAGTAGCGGGGGGGCGCTTGAGCAGTTCTTC | CAWSSGGALEQFF
NA | TRBJ2-3 | TRBD1 | 13 | TRBV5-1 | TGCGCCAGCAGTCCAGGGGGATTTGATACGCAGTATTTT | CASSPGGFDTQYF
NA | TRBJ1-1 | NA | 13 | TRBV2 | TGTGCCAGCAGCGCCCGACAGGACACTGAAGCTTTCTTT | CASSARQDTEAFF
few | TRBJ1-6 | TRBD1 | 13 | TRBV19 | TGTGCCAGTAGTATGGACAGGGGTTCACCCCTCCACTTT | CASSMDRGSPLHF
NA | TRBJ2-4 | TRBD1 | 15 | TRBV29-1 | TGCAGCGACCACCCGCCCAGGGGGCGCGTGGACATTCAGTACTTC | CSDHPPRGRVDIQYF
NA | TRBJ1-2 | NA | 12 | TRBV5-6 | TGTGCCAGCAGCTTGAACTTCTATGGCTACACCTTC | CASSLNFYGYTF
once | TRBJ1-5 | TRBD1 | 15 | TRBV5-6 | TGTGCCAGCAGCTTGGGACAGGGCCCCAATCAGCCCCAGCATTTT | CASSLGQGPNQPQHF
NA | TRBJ2-1 | TRBD2 | 17 | TRBV9 | TGTGCCAGCAGCGCTACCGGGACTAGCGGGGGCCGGAATGAGCAGTTCTTC | CASSATGTSGGRNEQFF
few | TRBJ1-1 | TRBD1 | 15 | TRBV10-3 | TGTGCCATCAGTGATCCCGGGACAGTGAACACTGAAGCTTTCTTT | CAISDPGTVNTEAFF
NA | TRBJ2-6 | NA | 14 | TRBV19 | TGTGCCAGCCGAGTAGTAGCCGGGGCCAACGTCCTGACTTTC | CASRVVAGANVLTF
NA | TRBJ2-6 | NA | 15 | TRBV11-1 | TGTGCCAGCAGCTCCAGACAGGTTGGGGCCAACGTCCTGACTTTC | CASSSRQVGANVLTF
NA | TRBJ1-4 | TRBD1 | 14 | TRBV11-2 | TGTGCCAGCAAAAGGGGGCATACTAATGAAAAACTGTTTTTT | CASKRGHTNEKLFF
NA | TRBJ2-3 | TRBD1 | 15 | TRBV5-6 | TGTGCCAGCAGCCGGGACAGGGGGCTCATAGATACGCAGTATTTT | CASSRDRGLIDTQYF
few | TRBJ2-2 | TRBD2 | 16 | TRBV2 | TGTGCCAGCAGGAAGGGCGGGGGGCCGGGCACCGGGGAGCTGTTTTTT | CASRKGGGPGTGELFF
NA | TRBJ2-1 | TRBD2 | 15 | TRBV9 | TGTGCCAGCAACCTAGCGGGGGGCCGTGTCAATGAGCAGTTCTTC | CASNLAGGRVNEQFF
NA | TRBJ1-2 | TRBD1 | 16 | TRBV6-4 | TGTGCCAGCAGTGACTCGCGCCAGGACAGGAACTATGGCTACACCTTC | CASSDSRQDRNYGYTF
NA | TRBJ2-3 | TRBD1 | 16 | TRBV19 | TGTGCCAGTAGCATACTACAGGGACAGGGCACAGATACGCAGTATTTT | CASSILQGQGTDTQYF
once | TRBJ2-7 | TRBD1 | 14 | TRBV9 | TGTGCCAGCAGTCCTAGGACAGGGGACAACGAGCAGTACTTC | CASSPRTGDNEQYF
NA | TRBJ2-3 | NA | 12 | TRBV28 | TGTGCCAGCAGTTCTGGCACAGATACGCAGTATTTT | CASSSGTDTQYF
NA | TRBJ1-4 | TRBD1 | 15 | TRBV7-9 | TGTGCCAGCAGCCGACGGGACAGCCCTAATGAAAAACTGTTTTTT | CASSRRDSPNEKLFF